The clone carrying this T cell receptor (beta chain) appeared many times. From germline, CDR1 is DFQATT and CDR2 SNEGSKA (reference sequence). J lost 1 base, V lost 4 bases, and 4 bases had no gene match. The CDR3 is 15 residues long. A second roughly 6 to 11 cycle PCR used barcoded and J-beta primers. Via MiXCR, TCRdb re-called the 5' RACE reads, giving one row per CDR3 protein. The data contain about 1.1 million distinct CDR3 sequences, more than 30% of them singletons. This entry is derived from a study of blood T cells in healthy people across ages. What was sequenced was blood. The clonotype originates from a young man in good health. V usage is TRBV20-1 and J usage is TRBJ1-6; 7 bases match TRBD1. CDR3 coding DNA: TGCAGTGCTACGACAGGGAGGTCCTATAATTCACCCCTCCACTTT. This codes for CSATTGRSYNSPLHF.